What follows describes a single T cell receptor (beta chain). Its antigen is still unknown. This sample was taken from a study of OX40 agonist ivuxolimab in advanced cancers. Generated by immunoSEQ multiplex PCR, the TCRdb table keeps only in-frame clones and is missing some. The sample comprises under 85,000 clones, around 84% of which are singletons, and about 2.4% rests with the top ten. CDR1 and CDR2 from the germline V gene are LNHNV and YYDKDF (reference sequence). The CDR3 extends over 15 amino acids. V was trimmed by 0 bases and J by 1 base, leaving 9 bases between them. Findings of the study overall: Dosing at 0.1 to 3.0 mg/kg was accompanied by clonal expansion of CD4+ and CD8+ blood T cells by week 6.

The sample consisted of CD4+ or CD8+ T cells sorted from blood, taken in a trial of the OX40 agonist ivuxolimab. This rearrangement joins TRBV15 to TRBJ1-1; possibly TRBD1 for D (5 bases). The sequence derives from an adult with an advanced solid tumor such as melanoma, head and neck, liver or kidney cancer. This CDR3 is CATSREKGQNTEAFF. CDR3 nucleotides: TGTGCCACCAGCAGAGAGAAAGGACAGAACACTGAAGCTTTCTTT.